The subject of this entry is one T cell receptor (beta chain). The data are from a study of blood T cell repertoires in COVID-19. Looking at the study overall: COVID-19 samples from acute and convalescent phases originated in the United States, Italy and Spain.

As handled by the study authors: Quantification of nucleated cells was approximated via reference gene primer amplification. Measured with immunoSEQ multiplex PCR; TCRdb has only the in-frame clones, and not every one. The D gene and trimming were derived from the DNA, and the V and J assignments and clone size from that table. The sample holds 300,000 or so clones, 80% to 95% seen once. Germline CDR1 reads KGHDR; CDR2 reads SFDVKD. Trimming took off 5 bases at V and 4 bases at J, with 7 bases between the two ends. This CDR3 has 13 amino acids. Participants spanned ages 18 to 89 years and resided in around 25 US areas. Symptom resolution, clearance, or two negative PCRs marked donors in Cohort 3 as recovered.

The chain couples TRBV24-1 to TRBJ2-2; the D is unclear. This sequence originates from a woman aged 25-40 years who had recovered from COVID-19. Sequencing was done on a sample of PBMCs or T cells enriched from blood (not recorded which). The CDR3 is CATSALPTGELFF. CDR3 nucleotides: TGTGCCACCAGTGCGCTACCCACCGGGGAGCTGTTTTTT.